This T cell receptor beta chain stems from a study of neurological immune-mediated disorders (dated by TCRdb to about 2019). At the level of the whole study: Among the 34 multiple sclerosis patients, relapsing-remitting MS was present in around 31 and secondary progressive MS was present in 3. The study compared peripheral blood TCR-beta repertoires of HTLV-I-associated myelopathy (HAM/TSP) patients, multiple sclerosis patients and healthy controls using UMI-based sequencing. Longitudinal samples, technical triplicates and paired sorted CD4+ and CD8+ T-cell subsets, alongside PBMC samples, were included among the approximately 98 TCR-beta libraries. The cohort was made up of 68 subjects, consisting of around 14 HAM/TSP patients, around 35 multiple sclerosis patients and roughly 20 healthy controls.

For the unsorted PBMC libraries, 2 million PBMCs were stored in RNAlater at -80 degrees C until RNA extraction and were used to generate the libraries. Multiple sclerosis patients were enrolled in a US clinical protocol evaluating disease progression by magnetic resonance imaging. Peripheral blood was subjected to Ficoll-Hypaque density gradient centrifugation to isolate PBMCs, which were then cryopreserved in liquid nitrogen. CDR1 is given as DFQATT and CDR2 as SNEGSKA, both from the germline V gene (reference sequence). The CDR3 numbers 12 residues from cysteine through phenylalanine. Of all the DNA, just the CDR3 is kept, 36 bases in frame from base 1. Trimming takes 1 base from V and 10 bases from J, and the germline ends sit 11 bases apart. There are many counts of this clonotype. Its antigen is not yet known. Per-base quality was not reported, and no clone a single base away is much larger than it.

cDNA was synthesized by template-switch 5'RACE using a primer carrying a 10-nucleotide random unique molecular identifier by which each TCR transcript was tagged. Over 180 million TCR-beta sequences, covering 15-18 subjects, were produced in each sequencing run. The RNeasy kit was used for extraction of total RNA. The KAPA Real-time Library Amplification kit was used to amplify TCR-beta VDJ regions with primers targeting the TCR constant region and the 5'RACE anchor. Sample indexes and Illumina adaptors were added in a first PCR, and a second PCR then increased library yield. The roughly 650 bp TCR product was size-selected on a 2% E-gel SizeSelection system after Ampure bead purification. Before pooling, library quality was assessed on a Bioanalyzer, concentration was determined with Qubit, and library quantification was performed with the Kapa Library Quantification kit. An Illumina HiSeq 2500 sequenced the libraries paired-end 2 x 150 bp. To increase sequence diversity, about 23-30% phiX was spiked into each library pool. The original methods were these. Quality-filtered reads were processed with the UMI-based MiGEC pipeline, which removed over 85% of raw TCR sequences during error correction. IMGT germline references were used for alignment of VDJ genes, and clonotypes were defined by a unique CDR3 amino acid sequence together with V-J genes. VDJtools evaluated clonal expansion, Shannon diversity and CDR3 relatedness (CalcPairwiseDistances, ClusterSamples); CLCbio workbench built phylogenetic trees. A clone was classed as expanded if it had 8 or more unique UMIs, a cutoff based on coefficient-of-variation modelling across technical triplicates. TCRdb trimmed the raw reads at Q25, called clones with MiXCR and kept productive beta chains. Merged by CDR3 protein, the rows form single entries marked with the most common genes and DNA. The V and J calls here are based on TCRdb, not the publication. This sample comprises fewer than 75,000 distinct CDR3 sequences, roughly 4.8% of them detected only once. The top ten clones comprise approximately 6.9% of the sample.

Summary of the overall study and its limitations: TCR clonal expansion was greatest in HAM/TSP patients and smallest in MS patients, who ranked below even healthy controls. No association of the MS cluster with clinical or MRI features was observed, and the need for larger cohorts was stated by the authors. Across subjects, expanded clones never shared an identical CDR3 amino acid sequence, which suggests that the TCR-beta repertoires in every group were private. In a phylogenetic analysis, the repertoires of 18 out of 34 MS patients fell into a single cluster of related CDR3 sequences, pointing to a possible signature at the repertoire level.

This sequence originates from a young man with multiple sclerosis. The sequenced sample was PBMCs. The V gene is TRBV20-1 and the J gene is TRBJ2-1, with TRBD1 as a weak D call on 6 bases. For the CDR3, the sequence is CSARGGLAEQFF. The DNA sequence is TGCAGTGCTAGAGGGGGGCTCGCGGAGCAGTTCTTC.